Shown below are 27 T cell receptor beta chains from a single sample sequenced in a study of blood T cell repertoires in COVID-19. This table comes from immunoSEQ multiplex PCR, and its TCRdb copy is limited to in-frame clones, with some not included. The table records fewer than 300,000 clones, around four fifths of them present only once. The sample was peripheral blood. Receptors originate from a woman in her sixties or seventies with active or convalescent COVID-19.

The chain employs TRBV3-1 (or the pseudogene TRBV3-2) and TRBJ2-5; 8 positions agree with TRBD1. This CDR3 comprises 14 residues. Trimming cost V 1 base and J 3 bases; bases outside gene matches: 1. Germline V gives CDR1 LGHDT, CDR2 YNNKEL (reference sequence). The CDR3 nucleotides read TGTGCCAGCAGCCAAGGGGGACAGGAAGAGACCCAGTACTTC. Encoded protein: CASSQGGQEETQYF.

The rearrangement links TRBV18 to TRBJ2-7; 7 nucleotides line up with TRBD2. V shed 1 base and J 11 bases; nucleotides not matched to a gene: 8. Germline-derived CDR1 and CDR2 are KGHSH and LQKENI. This CDR3 contains 13 residues. Here the CDR3 DNA reads TGTGCCAGCTCACCACTTGGGCGGGAGAACGAGTACTTC. Its protein product is CASSPLGRENEYF.

This clone was detected only a few times. The chain joins TRBV5-4 to TRBJ1-2; TRBD1 might be the D (5 bases). This CDR3 comprises 17 residues. V was clipped by 0 bases and J by 4 bases, with 19 bases between them. The germline V gene encodes CDR1 SGHNT and CDR2 YYREEE (reference sequence). CDR3 sequence (DNA): TGTGCCAGCAGCTTGGACCGTTTAACAGGAACTCTCTATGGCTACACCTTC. It translates to CASSLDRLTGTLYGYTF. The whole variable domain, remainder taken from reference TRBV5-4 and TRBJ1-2, is ETGVTQSPTHLIKTRGQQVTLRCSSQSGHNTVSWYQQALGQGPQFIFQYYREEENGRGNFPPRFSGLQFPNYSSELNVNALELDDSALYLCASSLDRLTGTLYGYTFGSGTRLTVV.

The chain is built from TRBV5-1 and TRBJ2-3, with 7 bases identical to TRBD2. V lost 4 bases and J lost 4; bases outside the gene matches: 9. The CDR3 contains 15 residues. CDR1 and CDR2 (germline): SGHRS, YFSETQ. The CDR3 coding sequence is TGCGCCAGCAGCCCGGGGGGTGGGGTTTCAGATACGCAGTATTTT. It translates to CASSPGGGVSDTQYF. Filled out from reference TRBV5-1 and TRBJ2-3, the complete variable domain reads KAGVTQTPRYLIKTRGQQVTLSCSPISGHRSVSWYQQTPGQGLQFLFEYFSETQRNKGNFPGRFSGRQFSNSRSEMNVSTLELGDSALYLCASSPGGGVSDTQYFGPGTRLTVL.

The sample holds one count of this clone. V gene TRBV6-5 combines with J gene TRBJ2-3; 8 bases are a match to TRBD1. Per the germline V gene, CDR1 is MNHEY and CDR2 is SVGAGI. CDR3 size: 14 residues. After removal of 6 bases from V and 1 base from J, the junction contained 3 bases not matched to a gene. CDR3 residues: CASRDREGTDTQYF. The CDR3 DNA sequence: TGTGCCAGCAGGGACAGGGAAGGCACAGATACGCAGTATTTT.

The chain uses TRBV13 and TRBJ1-4, with D possibly being TRBD1 (5 bases). The ends were cut back, 2 bases at V and 7 bases at J, with 14 bases in the middle. CDR1 and CDR2 from the germline V gene are PRHDT and FYEKMQ (reference sequence). The CDR3 is made up of 15 amino acids. DNA for the CDR3: TGTGCCAGCAGCTTAATGGCGGGGGGTCCTGAAAAACTGTTTTTT. Translated: CASSLMAGGPEKLFF.

The chain is built from TRBV4-1 and TRBJ1-5; D may be TRBD1 (5 bases). In germline, CDR1 is MGHRA, CDR2 YSYEKL. This CDR3 comprises 16 residues. V was pared by 3 bases and J by 8 bases, with 20 bases between. CDR3 nucleotide sequence: TGCGCCAGCAGCCACGAATACCAGGGCCTAGCGGAGCCCCAGCATTTT. It codes for CASSHEYQGLAEPQHF.

Only one count was recorded for this clone. The CDR3 loop reads CASSRGGSDTEAFF. CDR3 sequence (DNA): TGTGCCAGCTCACGGGGAGGGTCGGACACTGAAGCTTTCTTT. The chain links TRBV18 to TRBJ1-1; D is undetermined. Germline CDR1 KGHSH, CDR2 LQKENI. The germline V and J ends were trimmed by 4 bases and 3 bases, with 12 bases remaining between them. CDR3 length: 14 residues.

This clone was found a few times. This chain links TRBV19 with TRBJ1-4; D remains unclear. The germline V gene encodes CDR1 LNHDA and CDR2 SQIVND (reference sequence). This CDR3 has 16 residues. Trimming pared 5 bases from V and 1 base from J, leaving 14 bases between. The DNA of the CDR3 is TGTGCCAGTAGTCCCCTAGCGCTAGGAACTAATGAAAAACTGTTTTTT. This sequence encodes CASSPLALGTNEKLFF.

This clone came up a few times. The rearrangement links TRBV7-2 to TRBJ1-3, with D possibly TRBD1 on 5 matching bases. V lost 3 bases, J lost 4 bases, and 16 bases lay in between. CDR1 and CDR2 from the germline V gene are SGHTA and FQGNSA. This CDR3 contains 16 residues. CDR3 bases: TGTGCCAGCAGCTTCCTGGGGCTCCTCTCGGGAAACACCATATATTTT. It specifies CASSFLGLLSGNTIYF.

There are a few counts of this clone. This chain connects TRBV27 to TRBJ1-5, with no clear D. Germline values: CDR1 MNHEY, CDR2 SMNVEV (reference sequence). V gave up 2 bases and J gave up 6 bases, with 14 bases separating them. The CDR3 runs 15 residues. CDR3 sequence (DNA): TGTGCCAGCAGTTTACGGCGAGATGGCGGTCAGCCCCAGCATTTT. Translated, it gives CASSLRRDGGQPQHF.

V and J are TRBV28 and TRBJ1-2, with 11 bases identical to TRBD1. Germline values: CDR1 MDHEN, CDR2 SYDVKM. The ends lost 11 bases at V and 3 bases at J; junction bases unmatched: 5. This CDR3 spans 13 amino acids. In DNA form, the CDR3 reads TGTGCCTCCGGACAGGGGGCCTACTATGGCTACACCTTC. Its protein product is CASGQGAYYGYTF.

The V gene is TRBV5-4, the J gene TRBJ2-1; TRBD2 matches at 8 bases. V lost 3 bases and J lost 2; bases outside the gene matches: 4. The CDR3 is 15 amino acids. Germline CDR1 SGHNT, CDR2 YYREEE (reference sequence). The CDR3 bases are TGTGCCAGCAGCTCCCAAGCGGGGGCCTACAATGAGCAGTTCTTC. Amino acid sequence: CASSSQAGAYNEQFF.

This chain links TRBV18 with TRBJ2-6; a weak D match, TRBD2 (5 bases). Germline V gene lookup returns CDR1 KGHSH and CDR2 LQKENI. CDR3 length: 17 residues. Trimming removed 3 bases at V and 2 bases at J, with 14 bases between. DNA for the CDR3: TGTGCCAGCTCACCGCCAAGGTACGGGGCTGGGGCCAACGTCCTGACTTTC. Residues: CASSPPRYGAGANVLTF.

This clone has just one count. The chain employs TRBV28 and TRBJ1-1; 8 bases are shared with TRBD1. CDR1 and CDR2 from the germline V gene are MDHEN and SYDVKM. The length of the CDR3 is 14 residues. Trimming removed 8 bases from V and 4 bases from J; junction bases left unmatched: 9. The CDR3 DNA reads TGTGCCAGCTCTGGACAGGGAGTAATCACTGAAGCTTTCTTT. Its protein is CASSGQGVITEAFF.

The genes are TRBV5-1 and TRBJ2-3; weak D call: TRBD2 (6 bases). Per the germline V gene, CDR1 is SGHRS and CDR2 is YFSETQ. With 0 bases removed from V and 2 bases from J, the gap between germline ends came to 13 bases. The CDR3 extends over 16 amino acids. CDR3 in DNA: TGCGCCAGCAGCTTGGGGCAGGGAGGTTTCACAGATACGCAGTATTTT. Translating gives CASSLGQGGFTDTQYF.

This clone has a handful of counts. The chain uses TRBV19 and TRBJ1-1, with a tentative D call TRBD1 (5 bases). Per germline, CDR1 LNHDA and CDR2 SQIVND (reference sequence). Trimming removed 6 bases at V and 0 bases at J, with 14 bases between. The CDR3 sequence is 15 residues long. CDR3 in amino acids: CASRRDRLMNTEAFF. CDR3 nucleotides: TGTGCCAGTAGACGAGACAGACTCATGAACACTGAAGCTTTCTTT.

A note on this clone: One end of the junction varies from germline; a read error may be responsible. Other DNA sequences in this sample translate to the same CDR3. The chain has TRBV11-2 and TRBJ2-1; D unresolved. CDR3 length: 14 residues. Germline CDR1 and CDR2: SGHAT and FQNNGV. In DNA, the CDR3 is TGTGCCAGCAGCTTAGCCAGCGTAGATAATGAGCAATTCTTC. It codes for CASSLASVDNEQFF.

The chain carries TRBV28 and TRBJ1-2, with 7 bases that match TRBD1. The V gene end was trimmed by 5 bases and the J gene end by 3 bases; junction bases not matched to a gene: 12. Germline CDR1 MDHEN, CDR2 SYDVKM. This CDR3 spans 16 amino acids. CDR3 DNA sequence: TGTGCCAGCAGTCCCCAAGGAATTCAGGGGGACTATGGCTACACCTTC. Translating it yields CASSPQGIQGDYGYTF.

V usage is TRBV19 and J usage is TRBJ1-1, with D unresolved. V was shortened by 4 bases and J by 11 bases, with 23 bases between the two germline ends. This CDR3 has 15 amino acids. The germline CDR1 and CDR2 sequences are LNHDA and SQIVND (reference sequence). The CDR3, as DNA: TGTGCCAGTAGTACATCAATAACTCTCCCCCCTACGGCTTTCTTT. Translation: CASSTSITLPPTAFF.

The chain combines TRBV11-2 with TRBJ1-3, with D hard to call. The germline V gene encodes CDR1 SGHAT and CDR2 FQNNGV. V was trimmed by 3 bases and J by 6 bases, leaving 12 bases between them. The CDR3 extends over 14 amino acids. DNA of the CDR3: TGTGCCAGCAGCTTCCAGGAGGTGGTAAACACCATATATTTT. Encoded protein: CASSFQEVVNTIYF.

This chain uses TRBV18 with TRBJ1-2; the D gene is possibly TRBD1 (6 bases). V lost 5 bases to trimming and J lost 3 bases, with 10 bases between them. CDR1 is KGHSH, CDR2 LQKENI, per germline. This CDR3 region has 13 residues. CDR3 in amino acids: CASSTTGDYGYTF. CDR3 nucleotide sequence: TGTGCCAGCTCAACGACAGGAGACTATGGCTACACCTTC.

The V and J genes are TRBV10-3 and TRBJ2-7, with D perhaps matching TRBD1 (5 bases). V was cut by 6 bases and J by 5 bases, with 17 bases left in between. This CDR3 has 14 residues. Germline lookup yields CDR1 ENHRY and CDR2 SYGVKD. The CDR3 loop reads CAIRRQGEFNEQYF. For the CDR3, the DNA is TGTGCCATCAGGAGGCAGGGTGAGTTCAACGAGCAGTACTTC.

In this sample, this clone turned up a few times. The chain links TRBV20-1 to TRBJ2-7; TRBD1 might be the D (6 bases). The CDR3 has 13 amino acids. V lost 3 bases, J lost 3 bases, and 12 bases lay in between. Germline loops: CDR1 DFQATT, CDR2 SNEGSKA (reference sequence). CDR3 residues: CSASPGTSYEQYF. CDR3 coding DNA: TGCAGTGCTAGTCCTGGGACAAGCTACGAGCAGTACTTC.

In regard to this clone: The sample has other DNA sequences that encode this CDR3 too. This chain joins TRBV10-3 and TRBJ1-2, with 7 bases aligning to TRBD1. Losses at the gene ends were 2 bases for V and 4 bases for J; bases not matched to a gene: 1. The CDR3 spans 13 residues. Germline V gene data show CDR1 as ENHRY and CDR2 as SYGVKD. CDR3 protein: CAISEEGAYGYTF. The CDR3, as DNA: TGTGCCATCAGTGAGGAGGGGGCCTATGGCTACACCTTC.

The rearrangement links TRBV24-1 to TRBJ1-5, with D tentatively TRBD1 (5 bases). The CDR3 has 14 amino acids. Germline V gene lookup returns CDR1 KGHDR and CDR2 SFDVKD. V lost 3 bases and J lost 5, with 10 bases in between. CDR3 nucleotides: TGTGCCACCAGTGATAACAGGTCCTATCAGCCCCAGCATTTT. Its protein is CATSDNRSYQPQHF.

The chain links TRBV3-1 (or the pseudogene TRBV3-2) to TRBJ1-2; D is undetermined. V gave up 3 bases and J gave up 8 bases, with 13 bases separating them. Germline V gene sequence: CDR1 LGHDT, CDR2 YNNKEL (reference sequence). This CDR3 region has 13 residues. The CDR3 DNA sequence: TGTGCCAGCAGCCAGGGCCCCCTTGGGGGCTACACCTTC. This gives the protein CASSQGPLGGYTF.